This TCR beta chain was found in a study of T-cell reconstitution after alpha-beta-depleted transplantation in children. As it was prepared, the TCRbeta library received unique molecular identifiers. TCRdb redid the calling of the PCR reads with MiXCR, one entry per CDR3 protein. The data contain under 300,000 distinct CDR3 sequences, roughly 11% of them singletons. This clonotype showed up many times. Its antigen is not identified. The germline gives CDR1 SNHLY, CDR2 FYNNEI. V dropped 10 bases and J dropped 5; count of bases not matched to a gene: 7. The CDR3 sequence is 12 residues long. General study points: Surviving recipient T cells and thymic progenitors underlay high day-60 TCRbeta diversity in some patients. Several hundred expanded graft clones reportedly supplied alpha-beta T cells about two months after transplant. T-cell numbers and diversity, one year after transplant, stemmed largely from T cells that were newly produced.

The receptor was derived from a male patient under 10 years old who had a stem cell transplant for chronic granulomatous disease, so the T cells may come from the graft donor. This specimen was peripheral blood, taken 180 days after TCRalphabeta/CD19-depleted stem cell transplant. The V gene is TRBV2, the J gene TRBJ2-5, with TRBD1 matching 7 bases. CDR3 nucleotides: TGTGCCACTCGACAGGGTCCGGAGACCCAGTACTTC. Translation: CATRQGPETQYF.